The 2 T cell receptor beta chains below were found in one sample sequenced in a study of tumor and adjacent non-tumor tissue in lung cancer. Three rounds of nested PCR, following a modified ARM-PCR protocol, produced the TCRbeta library. One entry per CDR3 protein results from TCRdb running MiXCR on the multiplex PCR reads. The sample lists about 93,000 distinct CDR3 sequences; around three fifths were seen once. No cell sorting was done before RNA was extracted from the tissue. The sequenced sample was lung tumor tissue. The receptors shown here come from a man aged 70 or older with non-small cell lung cancer.

The chain is built from TRBV12-3 or TRBV12-4 and TRBJ2-5; 11 nucleotides match TRBD2. Trimming cost V 9 bases and J 6 bases; bases outside gene matches: 12. The CDR3 totals 15 residues. The CDR3 loop is CASTWTSGRGKTQYF. The CDR3 region has the DNA TGTGCCAGTACTTGGACTAGCGGGCGAGGGAAGACCCAGTACTTC.

The J gene is TRBJ1-2, the V gene TRBV6-2 or TRBV6-3, with a possible D match to TRBD1 (5 bases). Germline-derived CDR1 and CDR2 are MNHEY and SVGEGT. V lost 10 bases and J 4 bases, leaving 19 bases between the germline ends. This CDR3 has 14 residues. For the CDR3, the DNA is TGTGCCAACAGGCCCGGGTGCCAGAGCTATGGCTACACCTTC. Its translation is CANRPGCQSYGYTF.